A single sample gave rise to the 9 T cell receptor beta chains below, sequenced in a study of breast tumors, draining lymph nodes, adjacent tissues. TCRdb processed the multiplex PCR reads anew with MiXCR; each CDR3 protein has one entry. The sample lists 150,000 to 200,000 distinct CDR3 sequences, 33% occurring once. Breast cancer patients provided tissue from their axillary draining lymph nodes. The source material was axillary lymph node tissue. The receptors were sampled from a female donor with breast cancer. Some clones in this sample may be carry-over from other donors' samples.

The V call is TRBV4-3, the J call TRBJ1-3; a weak D match, TRBD1 (6 bases). V was shortened by 5 bases and J by 0 bases, with 11 bases between the two germline ends. Germline CDR1 reads LGHNA; CDR2 reads YSLEER. The CDR3 consists of 15 residues. The CDR3 DNA reads as TGCGCCAGCAGCTCCAGACAGGCCTCTGGAAACACCATATATTTT. This gives the protein CASSSRQASGNTIYF.

The chain combines TRBV7-9 with TRBJ2-1; D possibly corresponds to TRBD2 (6 bases). The germline V gene encodes CDR1 SEHNR and CDR2 FQNEAQ (reference sequence). The CDR3 runs 14 residues. V dropped 3 bases and J dropped 12 bases, with 18 bases sitting between them. In DNA form, the CDR3 reads TGTGCCAGCAGCTTGGAGACTAGATCAGATACGCAGTTCTTC. Its translation: CASSLETRSDTQFF.

Ten or more counts support this clonotype. CDR3 DNA: TGTGCCAGCAGTGACCCCCGGGCGGGAAATAATTCACCCCTCCACTTT. Protein product: CASSDPRAGNNSPLHF. The chain has TRBV25-1 and TRBJ1-6, with D unclear. This CDR3 region has 16 residues. Germline values: CDR1 MGHDK, CDR2 SYGVNS. The germline V and J ends were trimmed by 3 bases and 5 bases, with 14 bases remaining between them.

In this sample, this clonotype turned up many times. The V gene is TRBV10-2, the J gene TRBJ2-7; the D gene could be TRBD1 or TRBD2 (5 bases each). V gave up 3 bases and J gave up 4 bases, with 19 bases separating them. Germline V gives CDR1 WSHSY, CDR2 SAAADI. This CDR3 has 16 amino acids. The CDR3, as DNA: TGCGCCAGCAGTGATCCATACAGGAGGACTGGTTACGAGCAGTACTTC. Translation: CASSDPYRRTGYEQYF.

About this clonotype: Relative to the germline gene, one junction end is altered; a read error may explain this. The chain's CDR3 is CVSSIEFSWSTGELFF. The CDR3 bases are TGTGTCAGTAGTATAGAGTTTTCATGGAGTACCGGGGAGCTGTTTTTT. The chain uses TRBV19 and TRBJ2-2; D ambiguous. The CDR3 spans 16 residues. Germline loops: CDR1 LNHDA, CDR2 SQIVND (reference sequence).

A remark on this clonotype: A much more abundant neighbour one base away suggests this may be a read error. The conserved phenylalanine or tryptophan is not found at the CDR3 terminus, so this likely reflects a read error. The V call is TRBV2, the J call TRBJ1-1, with D possibly being TRBD1 (5 bases). Germline V gene data show CDR1 as SNHLY and CDR2 as FYNNEI. Trimming pared 3 bases from V and 5 bases from J, leaving 19 bases between. The CDR3 is 16 amino acids. The CDR3 reads CASSEDWGTVTTEAFS. The DNA for the CDR3 is TGTGCCAGCAGTGAGGATTGGGGGACTGTGACGACTGAAGCTTTCTCT.

At least ten counts were recorded for this clonotype. The chain combines TRBV12-3 or TRBV12-4 with TRBJ2-3; the D gene is possibly TRBD2 (6 bases). The CDR3 consists of 15 residues. The germline V and J ends were trimmed by 6 bases and 1 base, with 14 bases remaining between them. CDR3 bases: TGTGCCAGCAGAACCCGCTCGGGAGGCACAGATACGCAGTATTTT. It encodes CASRTRSGGTDTQYF.

The J gene is TRBJ1-1, the V gene TRBV19; D is perhaps TRBD1 (5 bases). Trimming removed 4 bases at V and 7 bases at J, with 19 bases between. CDR3 size: 15 residues. Germline CDR1 and CDR2: LNHDA and SQIVND (reference sequence). The CDR3 spells CASSKGGTGVFEAFF. The CDR3 nucleotides are TGTGCCAGTAGTAAGGGCGGGACGGGCGTGTTTGAAGCTTTCTTT.

Details on this clonotype: A much more abundant neighbour one base away suggests this may be a read error. The V gene is TRBV24-1, the J gene TRBJ2-4; no reliable D call. Germline CDR1 KGHDR, CDR2 SFDVKD. The CDR3 consists of 12 residues. Here the CDR3 reads CAPSVGVGIQYF. The CDR3 nucleotides are TGTGCCCCCAGTGTTGGAGTTGGCATTCAGTACTTC.